The 19 T cell receptor beta chains in this list originate from one sample, sequenced in a study of control samples from healthy donors and cancer patients. Only in-frame clones appear in the TCRdb table, and some are missing; sequencing was by immunoSEQ multiplex PCR. The sample has fewer than 200,000 clones, 85% to 90% seen once. The sequenced material came from blood. Receptors originate from a woman aged 25 to 39 in good health.

The V gene is TRBV4-2, the J gene TRBJ2-1, with 10 bases matching TRBD2. CDR3 length: 17 amino acids. V lost 0 bases to trimming and J lost 4 bases; unmatched junction nucleotides: 6. Germline CDR1 reads LGHNA; CDR2 reads YNFKEQ. CDR3 amino acids: CASSQDPAGGIYNEQFF. DNA for the CDR3: TGTGCCAGCAGCCAAGACCCAGCGGGAGGGATTTACAATGAGCAGTTCTTC.

The rearrangement joins TRBV5-1 to TRBJ2-2, with TRBD2 matching 10 bases. V lost 1 base, J lost 5 bases, and 8 bases stayed unmatched. The germline V gene has CDR1 SGHRS and CDR2 YFSETQ. There are 17 residues in the CDR3. CDR3: CASSLKSGGAATGELFF. For the CDR3, the DNA is TGCGCCAGCAGCTTGAAGAGCGGGGGGGCTGCGACCGGGGAGCTGTTTTTT.

The chain joins TRBV10-3 to TRBJ2-4; maybe TRBD1 (7 bases). This CDR3 region has 19 residues. Between the trimmed V and J ends, which lost 0 bases and 4 bases, there was a span of 22 bases. Germline CDR1 and CDR2: ENHRY and SYGVKD. As DNA, the CDR3 is TGTGCCATCAGTGAGTCGATGGGCCCCCAGGGGGGAAGGAAAAACATTCAGTACTTC. Translated: CAISESMGPQGGRKNIQYF.

A single count supports this clone. The chain recombines TRBV27 with TRBJ1-2; 7 bases map to TRBD1. V shed 5 bases, J shed 4 bases, and the junction held 7 bases outside the gene matches. CDR3 length: 14 amino acids. Germline CDR1 is MNHEY and CDR2 is SMNVEV (reference sequence). Here the CDR3 DNA reads TGTGCCAGCAGTACCCAGGGGGAAGGCTATGGCTACACCTTC. Its translation is CASSTQGEGYGYTF.

V and J are TRBV5-1 and TRBJ2-1, with 9 bases identical to TRBD1. The length of the CDR3 is 15 residues. Trimming took 1 base from V and 7 from J; bases not matched to a gene: 6. Germline V gives CDR1 SGHRS, CDR2 YFSETQ. CDR3 sequence reads: CASSLWDRAENEQFF. The DNA for the CDR3 is TGCGCCAGCAGCTTGTGGGACAGGGCGGAAAATGAGCAGTTCTTC.

This clone was picked up one time. The chain uses TRBV4-1 and TRBJ2-1; 11 bases align to TRBD2. J gave up 7 bases and V 2 bases, and 7 bases lay outside the gene matches. The length of the CDR3 is 16 residues. CDR1 and CDR2 from the germline V gene are MGHRA and YSYEKL. Here the CDR3 DNA reads TGCGCCAGCAGCCAAACACTAGCGGGGGCCGGTAATGAGCAGTTCTTC. Translating gives CASSQTLAGAGNEQFF.

V is TRBV5-1 and J is TRBJ2-7, with 10 bases identical to TRBD2. V shed 4 bases and J 5 bases; nucleotides not matched to a gene: 6. CDR3 length equals 14 residues. Germline loops: CDR1 SGHRS, CDR2 YFSETQ. CDR3 coding DNA: TGCGCCAGCAGCCCATCCGGGACTAGCGACGAGCAGTACTTC. It encodes CASSPSGTSDEQYF. The whole variable domain, remainder taken from reference TRBV5-1 and TRBJ2-7, is KAGVTQTPRYLIKTRGQQVTLSCSPISGHRSVSWYQQTPGQGLQFLFEYFSETQRNKGNFPGRFSGRQFSNSRSEMNVSTLELGDSALYLCASSPSGTSDEQYFGPGTRLTVT.

V is TRBV6-2 or TRBV6-3 and J is TRBJ1-2; 7 nucleotides agree with TRBD1. J was trimmed by 1 base and V by 6 bases; bases with no gene match: 8. Per germline, CDR1 MNHEY and CDR2 SVGEGT. This CDR3 spans 15 amino acids. In DNA, the CDR3 is TGTGCCAGCAGCCAAAACAGGGGACATAACTATGGCTACACCTTC. It is translated as CASSQNRGHNYGYTF.

The chain combines TRBV24-1 with TRBJ1-1, with a possible D match to TRBD1 (6 bases). CDR3 length: 13 residues. Trimming pared 6 bases from V and 0 bases from J, leaving 7 bases between. Germline CDR1 is KGHDR and CDR2 is SFDVKD. The CDR3 here is CATSQGMNTEAFF. The CDR3 DNA sequence: TGTGCCACCAGTCAGGGGATGAACACTGAAGCTTTCTTT.

The chain carries TRBV19 and TRBJ1-5, with D tentatively TRBD1 (5 bases). The CDR3 has 12 residues. Germline V lookup: CDR1 LNHDA, CDR2 SQIVND (reference sequence). The V end was cut by 11 bases, the J end by 2 bases, with 10 bases between. CDR3 in DNA: TGTGCCGTAGGGGACGGCAATCAGCCCCAGCATTTT. This sequence encodes CAVGDGNQPQHF.

J is TRBJ2-2 and V is TRBV6-4; 10 bases fit TRBD1. V shed 0 bases, J shed 6 bases, and the junction held 10 bases outside the gene matches. The germline gives CDR1 MRHNA, CDR2 SNTAGT. The CDR3 is made up of 18 amino acids. The CDR3 DNA reads TGTGCCAGCAGTGACTCGGAAACCGGGACAGGGGCCCCCGGGGAGCTGTTTTTT. This translates into CASSDSETGTGAPGELFF.

V is TRBV7-9 and J is TRBJ1-2; no clear D. This CDR3 region has 11 residues. Germline CDR1 SEHNR, CDR2 FQNEAQ (reference sequence). Trimming shortened V by 5 bases and J by 8 bases, and 9 bases separated the two germline ends. CDR3: CASSQPVGYTF. The CDR3 DNA follows: TGTGCCAGCAGCCAACCGGTGGGCTACACCTTC.

V usage is TRBV27 and J usage is TRBJ1-1, with 9 bases identical to TRBD1. CDR3 length equals 16 residues. The ends lost 4 bases at V and 7 bases at J; junction bases unmatched: 13. Germline loops: CDR1 MNHEY, CDR2 SMNVEV (reference sequence). Written as DNA, the CDR3 is TGTGCCAGCAGTTCCTATACAAGGGACAGGGTGAATGAAGCTTTCTTT. Its protein is CASSSYTRDRVNEAFF.

This sequence joins TRBV7-8 and TRBJ1-2, with D unresolved. Germline CDR1 SGHVS, CDR2 FQNEAQ. V was pared by 1 base and J by 4 bases, with 16 bases between. The CDR3 is 16 amino acids. The CDR3 loop is CASSLGFKSITYGYTF. As DNA, the CDR3 is TGTGCCAGCAGCTTAGGGTTCAAATCGATTACCTATGGCTACACCTTC.

The chain links TRBV9 to TRBJ2-7; TRBD2 agrees at 8 bases. CDR1 is SGDLS and CDR2 is YYNGEE in the germline V gene. The CDR3 has 14 residues. The J segment lost 5 bases and the V segment lost 0 bases, leaving 4 bases of the junction unmatched. For the CDR3, the DNA is TGTGCCAGCAGCGTAGCGGGAGGGCCCGACGAGCAGTACTTC. This gives the protein CASSVAGGPDEQYF.

V and J are TRBV5-1 and TRBJ1-1, with a possible D match to TRBD1 (5 bases). The CDR3 is made up of 13 amino acids. V lost 0 bases and J 6 bases, leaving 9 bases between the germline ends. The germline gives CDR1 SGHRS, CDR2 YFSETQ. In DNA, the CDR3 is TGCGCCAGCAGCTTGGCAGGGTCCCCTGAAGCTTTCTTT. Its translation: CASSLAGSPEAFF.

As concerns this clone: The junction and the germline gene differ at one end; a read error may be behind it. This sequence joins TRBV5-1 and TRBJ1-5, with a possible D match to TRBD1 (5 bases). Germline CDR1 reads SGHRS; CDR2 reads YFSETQ. The CDR3 loop spans 16 amino acids. The CDR3 reads CARSLGGGGGNQPQHF. For the CDR3, the DNA is TGCGCCCGCAGCCTGGGGGGGGGAGGGGGCAATCAGCCCCAGCATTTT.

The chain links TRBV19 to TRBJ1-5, with a possible D match to TRBD1 (6 bases). The CDR3 has 15 residues. Germline V lookup: CDR1 LNHDA, CDR2 SQIVND (reference sequence). Trimming removed 5 bases at V and 0 bases at J, with 11 bases between. The CDR3 nucleotides are TGTGCCAGTAGTCGGACAGACCCTAGCAATCAGCCCCAGCATTTT. This translates into CASSRTDPSNQPQHF.

This chain links TRBV6-6 with TRBJ1-5; D is unresolved. The length of the CDR3 is 13 residues. Germline values: CDR1 MNHNY, CDR2 SVGAGI (reference sequence). Trimming removed 2 bases at V and 0 bases at J, with 2 bases between. CDR3 sequence (DNA): TGTGCCAGCAGTTACGGTAGCAATCAGCCCCAGCATTTT. Protein: CASSYGSNQPQHF.